One sample yielded the 10 T cell receptor beta chains listed below, sequenced in a study of blood T cell repertoires in COVID-19. Profiled with immunoSEQ multiplex PCR; TCRdb holds only in-frame clones, not every one. The data show approximately 400,000 clones, around 84% seen once. Specimen: peripheral blood. These receptors were collected from a human donor with acute or convalescent COVID-19. The donor label of this sample is uncertain.

The chain is built from TRBV3-1 (or the pseudogene TRBV3-2) and TRBJ2-5; 11 bases fit TRBD2. The CDR3 has 16 amino acids. CDR1 is LGHDT and CDR2 is YNNKEL in the germline V gene (reference sequence). The junction had 2 bases not matched to a gene; V was cut back by 1 base and J by 1 base. The CDR3 DNA follows: TGTGCCAGCAGCCAAGCTCTAGCGGGGGGCCAAGAGACCCAGTACTTC. Protein product: CASSQALAGGQETQYF.

The rearrangement uses TRBV3-1 (or the pseudogene TRBV3-2) and TRBJ1-6; possible D gene TRBD1, 5 bases. This CDR3 is 14 amino acids long. The V gene's germline CDR1 is LGHDT and CDR2 YNNKEL (reference sequence). The V and J ends lost 2 bases and 10 bases respectively, with 12 bases between them. CDR3 DNA sequence: TGTGCCAGCAGCCAATTGTACAGGAACTCACCCCTCCACTTT. Translated, it gives CASSQLYRNSPLHF.

This clone is a singleton in its sample. The rearrangement joins TRBV30 to TRBJ1-4, with D possibly matching TRBD1 (6 bases). Germline lookup yields CDR1 GTSNPN and CDR2 SVGIG (reference sequence). The CDR3 runs 14 residues. V was trimmed by 0 bases and J by 8 bases, leaving 13 bases between them. CDR3 in amino acids: CAWSVQQGREKLFF. CDR3 DNA sequence: TGTGCCTGGAGTGTACAGCAGGGGCGCGAAAAACTGTTTTTT.

The chain recombines TRBV12-3 or TRBV12-4 with TRBJ1-1; weak D call: TRBD1 (5 bases). The length of the CDR3 is 12 residues. Trimming removed 2 bases from V and 8 bases from J, with 9 bases in between. CDR3 protein: CASSLNQGEAFF. The CDR3 bases are TGTGCCAGCAGTTTAAACCAGGGCGAAGCTTTCTTT.

This clone came up a few times. The chain recombines TRBV15 with TRBJ1-3; 7 bases line up with TRBD1. The ends lost 5 bases at V and 0 bases at J; junction bases unmatched: 4. The CDR3 loop spans 15 amino acids. The germline V gene encodes CDR1 LNHNV and CDR2 YYDKDF (reference sequence). The CDR3 DNA reads as TGTGCCACCAGCGGACAGGATTTCTCTGGAAACACCATATATTTT. This sequence encodes CATSGQDFSGNTIYF.

This chain uses TRBV30 with TRBJ1-2, with D hard to call. Trimming pared 4 bases from V and 4 bases from J, leaving 13 bases between. This CDR3 has 13 amino acids. CDR1 is GTSNPN and CDR2 is SVGIG in the germline V gene (reference sequence). The CDR3 loop reads CAWIRSTGYGYTF. The DNA for the CDR3 is TGTGCCTGGATTCGCAGTACGGGCTATGGCTACACCTTC.

The chain employs TRBV5-1 and TRBJ2-3, with 13 nucleotides matching TRBD2. Germline V gives CDR1 SGHRS, CDR2 YFSETQ. The CDR3 sequence is 16 residues long. With V trimmed by 4 bases and J by 4 bases, 6 bases remained unmatched. Written as DNA, the CDR3 is TGCGCCAGCAGCCCCTCACTAGCGGGGGGGGCAGATACGCAGTATTTT. This translates into CASSPSLAGGADTQYF. Combining the CDR3 with reference TRBV5-1 and TRBJ2-3 gives the whole variable domain KAGVTQTPRYLIKTRGQQVTLSCSPISGHRSVSWYQQTPGQGLQFLFEYFSETQRNKGNFPGRFSGRQFSNSRSEMNVSTLELGDSALYLCASSPSLAGGADTQYFGPGTRLTVL.

The chain carries TRBV27 and TRBJ2-3; TRBD2 is a possible D gene (6 bases). This CDR3 comprises 15 residues. Germline assignment: CDR1 MNHEY and CDR2 SMNVEV (reference sequence). Trimming shortened V by 4 bases and J by 4 bases, and 15 bases separated the two germline ends. The CDR3 nucleotides are TGTGCCAGCAGTTATCGGAGGGGCGGCGCAGATACGCAGTATTTT. Translated, it gives CASSYRRGGADTQYF.

V gene TRBV5-1 combines with J gene TRBJ1-2, with D uncertain. This CDR3 is built from 13 residues. Per germline, CDR1 SGHRS and CDR2 YFSETQ. The V and J ends lost 4 bases and 6 bases respectively, with 13 bases between them. The CDR3 reads CASSDGIQNGYTF. The DNA of the CDR3 is TGCGCCAGCAGCGACGGGATCCAAAATGGCTACACCTTC.

This chain uses TRBV9 with TRBJ2-5; D is perhaps TRBD1 (5 bases). Looked up from germline, CDR1 is SGDLS and CDR2 is YYNGEE. This CDR3 region has 13 residues. The V and J ends lost 7 bases and 5 bases respectively, with 15 bases between them. CDR3 residues: CASGARPWETQYF. The CDR3 region has the DNA TGTGCCAGCGGGGCCAGACCCTGGGAGACCCAGTACTTC. The full variable domain, with the rest looked up from reference TRBV9 and TRBJ2-5, is DSGVTQTPKHLITATGQRVTLRCSPRSGDLSVYWYQQSLDQGLQFLIQYYNGEERAKGNILERFSAQQFPDLHSELNLSSLELGDSALYFCASGARPWETQYFGPGTRLLVL.